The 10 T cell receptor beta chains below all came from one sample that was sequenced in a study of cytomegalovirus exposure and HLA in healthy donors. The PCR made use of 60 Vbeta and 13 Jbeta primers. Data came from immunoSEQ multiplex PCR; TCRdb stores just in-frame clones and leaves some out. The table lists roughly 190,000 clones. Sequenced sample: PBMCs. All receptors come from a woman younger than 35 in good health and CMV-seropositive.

The CDR3 here is CASSFQGGSYEQYF. The CDR3 DNA is TGTGCCAGCAGCTTCCAGGGGGGTTCCTACGAGCAGTACTTC. The chain couples TRBV7-9 to TRBJ2-7; a possible D gene is TRBD1 (7 bases). Deletions cut 3 bases from V and 1 base from J, with 10 bases between. This CDR3 is 14 amino acids long. Germline CDR1 SEHNR, CDR2 FQNEAQ (reference sequence). The full variable domain, with the rest looked up from reference TRBV7-9 and TRBJ2-7, is DTGVSQNPRHKITKRGQNVTFRCDPISEHNRLYWYRQTLGQGPEFLTYFQNEAQLEKSRLLSDRFSAERPKGSFSTLEIQRTEQGDSAMYLCASSFQGGSYEQYFGPGTRLTVT.

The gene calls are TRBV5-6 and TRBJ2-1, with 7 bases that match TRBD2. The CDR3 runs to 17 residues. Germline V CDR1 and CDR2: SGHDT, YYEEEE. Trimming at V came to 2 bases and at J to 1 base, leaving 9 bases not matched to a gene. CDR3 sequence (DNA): TGTGCCAGCAGCTTAGGGGACTACCGCCCTTCCTACAATGAGCAGTTCTTC. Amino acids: CASSLGDYRPSYNEQFF.

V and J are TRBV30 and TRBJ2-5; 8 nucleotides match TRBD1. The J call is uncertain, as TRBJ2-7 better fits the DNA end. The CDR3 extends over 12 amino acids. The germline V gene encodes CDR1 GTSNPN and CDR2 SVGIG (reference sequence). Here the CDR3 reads CAWQDRGYEQYF. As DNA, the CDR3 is TGTGCCTGGCAAGACAGGGGCTACGAGCAGTACTTC.

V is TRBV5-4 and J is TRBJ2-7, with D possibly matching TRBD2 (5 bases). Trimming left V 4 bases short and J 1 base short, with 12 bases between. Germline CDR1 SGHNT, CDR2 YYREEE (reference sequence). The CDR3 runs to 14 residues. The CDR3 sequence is CASSASPGSYEQYF. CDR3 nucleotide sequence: TGTGCCAGCAGCGCCTCTCCGGGATCCTACGAGCAGTACTTC. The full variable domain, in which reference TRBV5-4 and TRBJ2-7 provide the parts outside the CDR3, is ETGVTQSPTHLIKTRGQQVTLRCSSQSGHNTVSWYQQALGQGPQFIFQYYREEENGRGNFPPRFSGLQFPNYSSELNVNALELDDSALYLCASSASPGSYEQYFGPGTRLTVT.

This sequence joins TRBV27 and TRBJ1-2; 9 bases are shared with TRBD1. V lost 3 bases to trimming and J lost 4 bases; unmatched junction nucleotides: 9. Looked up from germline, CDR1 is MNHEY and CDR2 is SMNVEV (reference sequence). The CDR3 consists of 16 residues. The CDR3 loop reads CASSFVPGQGTYGYTF. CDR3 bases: TGTGCCAGCAGTTTCGTTCCGGGACAGGGAACCTATGGCTACACCTTC.

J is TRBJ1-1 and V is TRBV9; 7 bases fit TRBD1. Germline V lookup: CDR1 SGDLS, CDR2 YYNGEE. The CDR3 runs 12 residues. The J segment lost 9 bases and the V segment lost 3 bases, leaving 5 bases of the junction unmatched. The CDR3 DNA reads TGTGCCAGCAGCGCCCGGGACAGACAAGCTTTCTTT. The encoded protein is CASSARDRQAFF.

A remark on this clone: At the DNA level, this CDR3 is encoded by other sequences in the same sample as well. The CDR3 nucleotides read TGTGCCAGCAGCGTAGTAGCTACAGATACGCAGTATTTT. Its protein is CASSVVATDTQYF. The gene calls are TRBV9 and TRBJ2-3; D is uncertain. Deletions cut 0 bases from V and 3 bases from J, with 5 bases between. CDR1 and CDR2 (germline): SGDLS, YYNGEE. The CDR3 covers 13 residues.

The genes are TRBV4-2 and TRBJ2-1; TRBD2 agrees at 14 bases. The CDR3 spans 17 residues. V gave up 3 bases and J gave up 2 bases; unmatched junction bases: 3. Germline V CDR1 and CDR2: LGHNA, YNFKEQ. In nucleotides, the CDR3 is TGTGCCAGCAGCCAGGGGACTAGCGGGAGTACCTACAATGAGCAGTTCTTC. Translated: CASSQGTSGSTYNEQFF.

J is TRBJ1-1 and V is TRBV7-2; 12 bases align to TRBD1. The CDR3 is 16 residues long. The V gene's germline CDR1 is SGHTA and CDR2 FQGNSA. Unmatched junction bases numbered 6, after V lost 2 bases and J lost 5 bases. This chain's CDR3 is CASSLPGQGATTEAFF. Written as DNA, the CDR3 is TGTGCCAGCAGCTTACCGGGACAGGGGGCGACGACTGAAGCTTTCTTT. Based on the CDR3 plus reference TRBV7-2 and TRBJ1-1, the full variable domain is GAGVSQSPSNKVTEKGKDVELRCDPISGHTALYWYRQSLGQGLEFLIYFQGNSAPDKSGLPSDRFSAERTGGSVSTLTIQRTQQEDSAVYLCASSLPGQGATTEAFFGQGTRLTVV.

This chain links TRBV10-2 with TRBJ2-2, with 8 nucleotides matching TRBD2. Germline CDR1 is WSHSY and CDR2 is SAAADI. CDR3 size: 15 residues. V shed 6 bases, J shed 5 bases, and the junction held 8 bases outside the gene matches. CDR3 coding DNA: TGCGCCAGCAGAGGACTAGCCAAGCTGACCGGGGAGCTGTTTTTT. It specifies CASRGLAKLTGELFF.